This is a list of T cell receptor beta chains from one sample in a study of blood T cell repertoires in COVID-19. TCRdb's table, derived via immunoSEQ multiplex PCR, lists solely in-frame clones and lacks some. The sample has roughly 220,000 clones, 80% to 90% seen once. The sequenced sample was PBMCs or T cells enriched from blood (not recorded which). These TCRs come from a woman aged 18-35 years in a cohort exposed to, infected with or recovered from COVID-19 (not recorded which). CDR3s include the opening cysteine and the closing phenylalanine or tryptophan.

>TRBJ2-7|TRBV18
CASSPTRENEQYF
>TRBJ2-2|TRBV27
CASSFLSWPDTGELFF
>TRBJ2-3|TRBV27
CASSSPALRTDTQYF
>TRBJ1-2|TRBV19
CASSIIDPEQGRGYTF
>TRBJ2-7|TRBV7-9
CASSLNTASEQYF
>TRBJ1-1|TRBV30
CASLTGQKAEAFF
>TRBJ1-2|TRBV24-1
CATSDHREGGTDGYTF
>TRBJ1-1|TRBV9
CASSREGLGAFF
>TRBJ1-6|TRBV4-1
CASSQGQGAPLNSPLHF
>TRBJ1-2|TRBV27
CASSYRETNYGYTF
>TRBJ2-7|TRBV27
CASSFKGDQPYEQYF
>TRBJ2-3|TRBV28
CASSSPTSPPDTQYF
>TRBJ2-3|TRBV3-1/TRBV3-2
CASSQVGAQDTQYF
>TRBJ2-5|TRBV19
CASSITAGMETQYF
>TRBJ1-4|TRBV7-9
CASSLSRQGVGTNEKLFF
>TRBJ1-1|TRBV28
CASSQNRDREAFF
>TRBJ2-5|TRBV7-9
CASSLGAGLGQETQYF
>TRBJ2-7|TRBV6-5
CASSYSRASGNHEQYF
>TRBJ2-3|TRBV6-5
CASSVRVTDTQYF
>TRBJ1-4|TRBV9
CASSPGTVTNEKLFF
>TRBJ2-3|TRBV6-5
CASSYSGTSVPDTQYF
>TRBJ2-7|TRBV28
CASSFPSTGFYEQYF
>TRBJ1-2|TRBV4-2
CASSQDRRGQVF
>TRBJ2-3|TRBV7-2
CASSLGGTGVTDTQYF
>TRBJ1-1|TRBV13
CASSLMESPLNTEAFF
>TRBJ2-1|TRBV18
CASSVRQGKVDEQFF
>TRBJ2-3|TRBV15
CATSRGRREGTDTQYF
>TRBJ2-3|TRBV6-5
CASSYRGSTDTQYF
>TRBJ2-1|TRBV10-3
CAISDFDRGDNEQFF